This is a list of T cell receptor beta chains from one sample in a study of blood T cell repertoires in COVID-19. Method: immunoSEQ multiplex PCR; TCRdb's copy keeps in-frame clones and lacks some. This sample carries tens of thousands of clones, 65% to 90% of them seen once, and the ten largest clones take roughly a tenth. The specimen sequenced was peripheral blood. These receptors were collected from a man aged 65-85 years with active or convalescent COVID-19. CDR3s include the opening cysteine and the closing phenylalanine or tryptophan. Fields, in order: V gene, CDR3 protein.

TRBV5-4,CASSPDLASGTTGELFF
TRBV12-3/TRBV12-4,CASSYTGVDGYTF
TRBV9,CASSVGAGGPVDEQFF
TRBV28,CASIKPSGEAFF
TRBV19,CATSGTGYGYTF
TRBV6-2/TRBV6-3,CASSTSSGSIQETQYF
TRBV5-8,CASSLSGANVLTF
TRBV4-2,CASSQVTGYSYEQYF
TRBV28,CASSTGVLPRGYTF
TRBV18,CASSPSQGQGTEAFF
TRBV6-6,CASSILRVGEQFF